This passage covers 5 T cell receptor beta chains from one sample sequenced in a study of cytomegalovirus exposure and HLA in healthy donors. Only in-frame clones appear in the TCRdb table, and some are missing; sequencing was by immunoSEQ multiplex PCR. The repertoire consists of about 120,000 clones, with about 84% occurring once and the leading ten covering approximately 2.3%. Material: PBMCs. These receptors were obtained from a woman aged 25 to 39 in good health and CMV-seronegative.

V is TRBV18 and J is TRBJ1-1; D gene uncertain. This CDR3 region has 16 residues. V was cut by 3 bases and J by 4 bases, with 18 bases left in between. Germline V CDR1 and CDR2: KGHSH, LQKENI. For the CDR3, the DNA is TGTGCCAGCTCACCCCTTCCCAGGTTTGAAGGCACTGAAGCTTTCTTT. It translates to CASSPLPRFEGTEAFF.

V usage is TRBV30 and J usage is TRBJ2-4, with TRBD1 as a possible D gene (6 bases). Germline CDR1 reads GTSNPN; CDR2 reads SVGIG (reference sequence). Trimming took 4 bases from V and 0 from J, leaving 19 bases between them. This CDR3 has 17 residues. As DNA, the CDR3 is TGTGCCTGGACTCCCAAGGGGACATCAATAGCCAAAAACATTCAGTACTTC. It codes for CAWTPKGTSIAKNIQYF.

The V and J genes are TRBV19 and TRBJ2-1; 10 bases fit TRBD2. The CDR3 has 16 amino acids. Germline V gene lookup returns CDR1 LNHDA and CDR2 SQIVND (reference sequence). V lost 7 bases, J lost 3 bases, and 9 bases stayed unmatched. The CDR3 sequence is CASKLVGTSDYNEQFF. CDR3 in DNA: TGTGCCAGTAAATTAGTCGGGACTAGCGACTACAATGAGCAGTTCTTC.

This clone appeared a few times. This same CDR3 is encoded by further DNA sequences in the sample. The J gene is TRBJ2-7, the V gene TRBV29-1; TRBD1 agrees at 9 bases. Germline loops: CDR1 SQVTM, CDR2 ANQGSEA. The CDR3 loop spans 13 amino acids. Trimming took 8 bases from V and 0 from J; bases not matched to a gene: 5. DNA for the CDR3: TGCAGCACCCGACAGGGGGGCTCCTACGAGCAGTACTTC. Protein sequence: CSTRQGGSYEQYF.

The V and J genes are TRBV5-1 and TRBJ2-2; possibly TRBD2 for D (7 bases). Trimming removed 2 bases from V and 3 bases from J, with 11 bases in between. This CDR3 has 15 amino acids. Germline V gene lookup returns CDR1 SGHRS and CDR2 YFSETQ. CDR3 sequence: CASSFRGAYTGELFF. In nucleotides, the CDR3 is TGCGCCAGCAGCTTCCGGGGGGCGTACACCGGGGAGCTGTTTTTT.